A single sample gave rise to the 6 T cell receptor beta chains below, sequenced in a study of metastatic and nonmetastatic thyroid tumors. Patients underwent thyroid surgery, and none had received any treatment before it. TCRdb recomputed clones from the PCR reads via MiXCR. Of 30,000 or so clones in the sample, over 20% are singletons; the top ten hold about 15%. Sequenced material: blood. The receptor source for this set is a female donor with papillary thyroid cancer or a benign thyroid nodule (not recorded which). Some clones in this sample may be carry-over from other donors' samples.

This clone was observed many times. The rearrangement links TRBV19 to TRBJ2-7; 8 bases align to TRBD2. Germline trimming cut 5 bases from V and 4 bases from J; bases unmatched to any gene: 10. Germline assignment: CDR1 LNHDA and CDR2 SQIVND (reference sequence). This CDR3 comprises 15 residues. In DNA, the CDR3 is TGTGCCAGTAGTGGAGAAAGCGGGAGTGGGTACGAGCAGTACTTC. This sequence encodes CASSGESGSGYEQYF.

This clone showed up just a few times. This chain links TRBV20-1 with TRBJ2-7, with D perhaps being TRBD1 or TRBD2 (6 bases each). The CDR3 is made up of 16 amino acids. Germline CDR1 and CDR2: DFQATT and SNEGSKA (reference sequence). Trimming stripped 6 bases from V and 3 bases from J, with 24 bases between. The CDR3 sequence: CSAYEGGSFSDYEQYF. DNA for the CDR3: TGCAGTGCATACGAAGGGGGGTCATTTTCTGACTACGAGCAGTACTTC.

This clone appeared many times. The chain couples TRBV5-1 to TRBJ1-3; D ambiguous. CDR1 and CDR2 from the germline V gene are SGHRS and YFSETQ. The V and J ends lost 0 bases and 0 bases respectively, with 7 bases between them. The CDR3 is 15 residues long. CDR3 loop: CASSLDGLSGNTIYF. The DNA of the CDR3 is TGCGCCAGCAGCTTGGACGGTCTCTCTGGAAACACCATATATTTT.

For this clone: Since the CDR3 does not end with the conserved phenylalanine or tryptophan, this likely comes from a read error. J is TRBJ2-1 and V is TRBV12-3 or TRBV12-4; no firm D call. The V end lost 3 bases, the J end lost 10 bases, and 7 bases lay between the germline ends. This CDR3 region has 11 residues. DNA of the CDR3: TGTGCCAGCAGTTTCCTGACCGAGCAGTTCCTC. Protein: CASSFLTEQFL.

V and J are TRBV5-6 and TRBJ1-3; no firm D call. Trimming took 2 bases from V and 4 from J, leaving 7 bases between them. Germline V lookup: CDR1 SGHDT, CDR2 YYEEEE. The CDR3 sequence is 13 residues long. CDR3 loop: CASSFYSGNTIYF. As DNA, the CDR3 is TGTGCCAGCAGCTTTTACTCGGGAAACACCATATATTTT.

In this sample, this clone turned up many times. V usage is TRBV5-5 and J usage is TRBJ2-7; TRBD1 matches 8 bases. CDR1 is SGHKS and CDR2 is YYEKEE in the germline V gene (reference sequence). The CDR3 runs 15 residues. The V gene end was trimmed by 5 bases and the J gene end by 3 bases; junction bases not matched to a gene: 10. The chain's CDR3 is CASSRTGTGGYEQYF. The CDR3 region has the DNA TGTGCCAGCAGTAGGACCGGGACAGGAGGCTACGAGCAGTACTTC.